This entry is about one TCR beta chain. Produced via immunoSEQ multiplex PCR; TCRdb's table is partial and in-frame only. The sample lists approximately 99,000 clones; 95% to 96% were seen once. This entry is derived from a study of OX40 agonist ivuxolimab in advanced cancers. In the study overall: Enrollees could have had prior anti-PD-1, anti-PD-L1 or anti-CTLA-4 therapy, which about 40% had received.

There are 14 residues in the CDR3. V lost 6 bases and J 2 bases, leaving 14 bases between the germline ends. The germline gives CDR1 PRHDT, CDR2 FYEKMQ (reference sequence). The starting material was CD4+ or CD8+ T cells sorted from blood, obtained in a trial of the OX40 agonist ivuxolimab. The chain has TRBV13 and TRBJ2-7; D may be TRBD2 (6 bases). This TCR derives from an adult with an advanced solid tumor such as melanoma, head and neck, liver or kidney cancer. The CDR3 DNA follows: TGTGCCAGCAGGGATTTAGCGGAACCCTACGAGCAGTACTTC. It specifies CASRDLAEPYEQYF.